What follows describes a single T cell receptor beta chain. The CDR3 spans 15 residues. The germline CDR1 and CDR2 sequences are SGHTA and FQGNSA. With 5 bases removed from V and 1 base from J, the gap between germline ends came to 14 bases. The data belong to a study of tumor-infiltrating lymphocytes in localized non-small cell lung cancer. Assay used: immunoSEQ multiplex PCR; TCRdb lists only in-frame clones, some missing. Among 7,000 to 9,000 clones listed, 60% to 70% were seen once. Sequencing was performed on uninvolved lung tissue not adjacent to the tumor. V gene TRBV7-2 combines with J gene TRBJ1-1; D uncertain. This TCR was recovered from a human donor with non-small cell lung cancer. CDR3 protein: CASSVTTAENTEAFF. The CDR3 nucleotides are TGTGCCAGCAGCGTTACTACTGCAGAGAACACTGAAGCTTTCTTT.